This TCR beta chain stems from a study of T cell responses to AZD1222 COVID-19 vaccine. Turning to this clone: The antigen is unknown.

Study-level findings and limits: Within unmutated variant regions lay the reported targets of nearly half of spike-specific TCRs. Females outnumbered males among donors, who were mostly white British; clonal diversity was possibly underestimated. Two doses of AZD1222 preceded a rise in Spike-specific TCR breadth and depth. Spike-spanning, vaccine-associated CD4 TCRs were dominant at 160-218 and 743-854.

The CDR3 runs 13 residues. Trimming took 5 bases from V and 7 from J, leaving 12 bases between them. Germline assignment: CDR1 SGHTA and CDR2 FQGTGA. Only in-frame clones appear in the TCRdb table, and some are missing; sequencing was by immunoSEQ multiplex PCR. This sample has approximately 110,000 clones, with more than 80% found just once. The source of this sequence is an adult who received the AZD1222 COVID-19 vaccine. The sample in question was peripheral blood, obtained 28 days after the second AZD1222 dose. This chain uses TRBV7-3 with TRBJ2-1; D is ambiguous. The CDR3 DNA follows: TGTGCCAGCAGCCGGGTTAGTGGGAATGAGCAGTTCTTC. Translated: CASSRVSGNEQFF.